These 29 T cell receptor beta chains originate from one sample sequenced in a study of T cell clones after liver transplantation. The protocol was immunoSEQ multiplex PCR, while the TCRdb copy is restricted to in-frame clones and leaves out a portion. The profile covers 72,000 or so clones, with around 78% appearing a single time and less than 3% taken by the ten largest. The sequences come from CD4+ T cells from blood, collected at the 22-month timepoint. These receptors were taken from a human patient who received a liver transplant. Some T cells may originate from the graft donor.

The chain combines TRBV5-6 with TRBJ2-2; D might be TRBD2 (6 bases). The CDR3 spans 15 residues. Trimming pared 6 bases from V and 3 bases from J, leaving 15 bases between. Germline assignment: CDR1 SGHDT and CDR2 YYEEEE. CDR3 in amino acids: CASIKGLRDTGELFF. In DNA form, the CDR3 reads TGTGCCAGCATCAAGGGACTTCGTGACACCGGGGAGCTGTTTTTT.

V usage is TRBV29-1 and J usage is TRBJ2-1; 7 positions match TRBD2. The junction had 8 bases not matched to a gene; V was cut back by 4 bases and J by 8 bases. The length of the CDR3 is 13 residues. In germline, CDR1 is SQVTM, CDR2 ANQGSEA. The DNA for the CDR3 is TGCAGCGTTGGAGGCGGACTAGGGGATGAGCAGTTCTTC. Protein sequence: CSVGGGLGDEQFF.

The chain combines TRBV5-4 with TRBJ2-7; no clear D. The CDR3 loop spans 14 amino acids. Germline CDR1 is SGHNT and CDR2 is YYREEE (reference sequence). Between the trimmed V and J ends, which lost 2 bases and 0 bases, there was a span of 9 bases. The CDR3 nucleotides are TGTGCCAGCAGCTTAAGCCCACCCTCCTACGAGCAGTACTTC. The encoded protein is CASSLSPPSYEQYF.

This chain joins TRBV5-1 and TRBJ2-7; 7 bases map to TRBD2. This CDR3 comprises 14 residues. The trim removed 4 bases at V and 3 bases at J, leaving 7 bases unmatched. Germline CDR1 SGHRS, CDR2 YFSETQ. Here the CDR3 reads CASSIGTTYYEQYF. DNA of the CDR3: TGCGCCAGCAGCATCGGGACTACTTACTACGAGCAGTACTTC.

V and J are TRBV2 and TRBJ1-2, with D possibly matching TRBD1 (6 bases). V lost 7 bases, J lost 7 bases, and 16 bases lay in between. The CDR3 is 13 residues long. The germline V gene has CDR1 SNHLY and CDR2 FYNNEI. The CDR3 bases are TGTGCCAGCATTAGGGGGGGGCGCTTTGGCTACACCTTC. Amino acid sequence: CASIRGGRFGYTF. The full variable domain, its missing parts supplied by reference TRBV2 and TRBJ1-2, is EPEVTQTPSHQVTQMGQEVILRCVPISNHLYFYWYRQILGQKVEFLVSFYNNEISEKSEIFDDQFSVERPDGSNFTLKIRSTKLEDSAMYFCASIRGGRFGYTFGSGTRLTVV.

V gene TRBV4-2 combines with J gene TRBJ2-2; 8 bases fit TRBD2. After removal of 3 bases from V and 3 bases from J, the junction contained 3 bases not matched to a gene. This CDR3 contains 15 residues. Germline CDR1 LGHNA, CDR2 YNFKEQ. CDR3 in amino acids: CASSQTSVDTGELFF. CDR3 coding DNA: TGTGCCAGCAGCCAGACTAGCGTGGACACCGGGGAGCTGTTTTTT.

This clone showed up just once. This chain uses TRBV7-6 with TRBJ2-3; 7 bases match TRBD2. V trimming: 2 bases; J trimming: 0 bases; junction bases outside the gene matches: 5. Germline V CDR1 and CDR2: SGHVS, FNYEAQ. The CDR3 extends over 16 amino acids. In DNA form, the CDR3 reads TGTGCCAGCAGCTTATTTCAAGCGGGGAGCACAGATACGCAGTATTTT. This codes for CASSLFQAGSTDTQYF.

This chain joins TRBV5-6 and TRBJ2-5; D is perhaps TRBD1 (5 bases). The DNA end is a closer match to TRBJ2-7, so the J assignment may be wrong. This CDR3 region has 13 residues. The germline V gene has CDR1 SGHDT and CDR2 YYEEEE. The CDR3 is CASSLGRDYEQYF. CDR3 in DNA: TGTGCCAGCAGCTTGGGCAGGGATTACGAGCAGTACTTC.

The chain has TRBV2 and TRBJ1-2; tentatively, D is TRBD1 (5 bases). This CDR3 has 13 residues. Germline V CDR1 and CDR2: SNHLY, FYNNEI. V was shortened by 8 bases and J by 6 bases, with 16 bases between the two germline ends. In DNA, the CDR3 is TGTGCCAGCGGAGTGGGCAGGGTGGATGGCTACACCTTC. This sequence encodes CASGVGRVDGYTF.

CDR3 coding DNA: TGTGCCAGCAGTGAAGCGATCTACTGGACCTTC. It encodes CASSEAIYWTF. The chain links TRBV2 to TRBJ1-2; D uncertain. The CDR3 spans 11 residues. V was pared by 0 bases and J by 14 bases, with 10 bases between. The germline CDR1 and CDR2 sequences are SNHLY and FYNNEI.

The chain has TRBV9 and TRBJ1-2; the match to TRBD1 covers 7 bases. Unmatched junction bases numbered 8, after V lost 3 bases and J lost 6 bases. The length of the CDR3 is 14 residues. The V gene's germline CDR1 is SGDLS and CDR2 YYNGEE. The CDR3 DNA is TGTGCCAGCAGCGCCCCGAGCGACAGGGATGGCTACACCTTC. Residues: CASSAPSDRDGYTF. Looking up the rest from reference TRBV9 and TRBJ1-2 gives the full variable domain: DSGVTQTPKHLITATGQRVTLRCSPRSGDLSVYWYQQSLDQGLQFLIQYYNGEERAKGNILERFSAQQFPDLHSELNLSSLELGDSALYFCASSAPSDRDGYTFGSGTRLTVV.

V and J are TRBV5-4 and TRBJ2-3; TRBD1 might be the D (6 bases). The CDR3 totals 17 residues. Trimming cost V 0 bases and J 0 bases, with 14 bases left between them. Per the germline V gene, CDR1 is SGHNT and CDR2 is YYREEE (reference sequence). DNA for the CDR3: TGTGCCAGCAGCTTGGAAGGTGTGGGGACAAGCACAGATACGCAGTATTTT. This sequence encodes CASSLEGVGTSTDTQYF. Filled out from reference TRBV5-4 and TRBJ2-3, the complete variable domain reads ETGVTQSPTHLIKTRGQQVTLRCSSQSGHNTVSWYQQALGQGPQFIFQYYREEENGRGNFPPRFSGLQFPNYSSELNVNALELDDSALYLCASSLEGVGTSTDTQYFGPGTRLTVL.

The rearrangement links TRBV6-5 to TRBJ1-6; the D is unclear. The V end was cut by 0 bases, the J end by 2 bases, with 8 bases between. Per germline, CDR1 MNHEY and CDR2 SVGAGI. The CDR3 totals 16 residues. As DNA, the CDR3 is TGTGCCAGCAGTTACTCGCCCGGGACCTATAATTCACCCCTCCACTTT. Translating gives CASSYSPGTYNSPLHF.

J is TRBJ1-5 and V is TRBV29-1; tentative D call: TRBD1 (5 bases). V was trimmed by 7 bases and J by 3 bases, leaving 13 bases between them. This CDR3 has 13 amino acids. CDR1 and CDR2 (germline): SQVTM, ANQGSEA. This chain's CDR3 is CSAAGTDNQPQHF. The CDR3 DNA follows: TGCAGCGCTGCCGGGACGGACAATCAGCCCCAGCATTTT.

The count of this clone is one. This chain connects TRBV29-1 to TRBJ1-1, with TRBD1 as a possible D gene (5 bases). Germline V gene sequence: CDR1 SQVTM, CDR2 ANQGSEA. V was trimmed by 3 bases and J by 0 bases, leaving 8 bases between them. This CDR3 has 13 amino acids. The CDR3 sequence is CSVELGVNTEAFF. CDR3 coding DNA: TGCAGCGTTGAGTTAGGGGTGAACACTGAAGCTTTCTTT.

The rearrangement joins TRBV12-5 to TRBJ2-5; D gene ambiguous. Germline V gives CDR1 LGHNT, CDR2 FRNRAP. Trimming shortened V by 3 bases and J by 3 bases, and 2 bases separated the two germline ends. The CDR3 runs 11 residues. CDR3 protein: CASGLEETQYF. CDR3 DNA sequence: TGTGCTAGTGGTTTAGAAGAGACCCAGTACTTC.

This clone was seen more than once but under ten times. The rearrangement uses TRBV11-3 and TRBJ2-5; D might be TRBD1 (6 bases). This CDR3 is 14 amino acids long. Trimming removed 5 bases at V and 5 bases at J, with 15 bases between. Germline CDR1 is SGHNT and CDR2 is YENEEA. CDR3 nucleotide sequence: TGTGCCAGCAGCAGAGGGGGAGACTGGGAGACCCAGTACTTC. Protein sequence: CASSRGGDWETQYF.

The table lists this clone with a few counts. The chain combines TRBV20-1 with TRBJ2-3; possibly TRBD2 for D (5 bases). V was pared by 4 bases and J by 5 bases, with 7 bases between. This CDR3 is 11 amino acids long. CDR1 DFQATT and CDR2 SNEGSKA come from the germline V gene (reference sequence). Here the CDR3 DNA reads TGCAGTGCTACCCGGGGAGATACGCAGTATTTT. Translated, it gives CSATRGDTQYF.

Comment on this clone: Other DNA sequences in the same sample also yield this CDR3. The chain links TRBV5-1 to TRBJ2-2, with 11 bases aligning to TRBD1. V was pared by 3 bases and J by 6 bases, with 4 bases of the junction left unmatched. The CDR3 loop spans 15 amino acids. In germline, CDR1 is SGHRS, CDR2 YFSETQ. CDR3 sequence (DNA): TGCGCCAGCAGCTCCATGGGACAGGGGGCCGGGGAGCTGTTTTTT. Translated, it gives CASSSMGQGAGELFF.

The chain uses TRBV7-2 and TRBJ2-5, with TRBD1 as a possible D gene (6 bases). The V gene's germline CDR1 is SGHTA and CDR2 FQGNSA. This CDR3 spans 13 amino acids. V was shortened by 5 bases and J by 5 bases, with 12 bases between the two germline ends. The CDR3 coding sequence is TGTGCCAGCAGCCCGTGGGGGCGCGAGACCCAGTACTTC. This translates into CASSPWGRETQYF.

This clone was observed a handful of times. This chain joins TRBV28 and TRBJ2-7, with TRBD1 matching over 10 bases. CDR1 MDHEN and CDR2 SYDVKM come from the germline V gene. The CDR3 runs to 18 residues. V was clipped by 3 bases and J by 5 bases; unmatched bases: 16. The CDR3 DNA follows: TGTGCCAGCAGTTTCTCTGGGGGGTTGGGGACAGGGGAAAACGAGCAGTACTTC. Residues: CASSFSGGLGTGENEQYF.

The CDR3 sequence is CATRDTRARETQYF. The DNA of the CDR3 is TGTGCCACCAGGGACACCAGGGCGCGAGAGACCCAGTACTTC. The chain carries TRBV15 and TRBJ2-5; possibly TRBD1 for D (5 bases). The CDR3 totals 14 residues. In germline, CDR1 is LNHNV, CDR2 YYDKDF (reference sequence). The germline V and J ends were trimmed by 6 bases and 4 bases, with 15 bases remaining between them.

This clone showed up just once. The V and J genes are TRBV7-9 and TRBJ2-5; D is undetermined. CDR1 is SEHNR, CDR2 FQNEAQ, per germline (reference sequence). Trimming took off 5 bases at V and 0 bases at J, with 13 bases between the two ends. CDR3 length: 15 residues. CDR3 DNA sequence: TGTGCCAGCAGCAAAAACACACCGTACCAAGAGACCCAGTACTTC. Protein product: CASSKNTPYQETQYF.

The chain uses TRBV4-3 and TRBJ1-2; TRBD1 is a possible D gene (5 bases). V was cut by 1 base and J by 4 bases, with 10 bases left in between. The CDR3 spans 14 residues. Germline values: CDR1 LGHNA, CDR2 YSLEER. In DNA form, the CDR3 reads TGCGCCAGCAGCCAAGCAGGCCAGGGCTATGGCTACACCTTC. This encodes CASSQAGQGYGYTF.

The chain recombines TRBV4-1 with TRBJ1-4; D gene uncertain. Germline CDR1 is MGHRA and CDR2 is YSYEKL. The V end was cut by 1 base, the J end by 0 bases, with 12 bases between. The CDR3 is 17 amino acids. As DNA, the CDR3 is TGCGCCAGCAGCCAAGGGGGAGGGAGTACAACTAATGAAAAACTGTTTTTT. It encodes CASSQGGGSTTNEKLFF.

This clone occurred a few times. The chain couples TRBV4-1 to TRBJ2-7; 11 nucleotides line up with TRBD2. CDR1 is MGHRA and CDR2 is YSYEKL in the germline V gene. V was pared by 4 bases and J by 3 bases, with 8 bases of the junction left unmatched. This CDR3 comprises 16 residues. The CDR3 loop is CASSRRGLAELYEQYF. Written as DNA, the CDR3 is TGCGCCAGCAGCCGAAGGGGACTAGCGGAGCTCTACGAGCAGTACTTC.

This sequence joins TRBV7-2 and TRBJ2-3, with unresolved D. The CDR3 covers 13 residues. The germline V and J ends were trimmed by 6 bases and 1 base, with 8 bases remaining between them. Germline V gives CDR1 SGHTA, CDR2 FQGNSA. The CDR3 spells CASSAYRTDTQYF. In DNA form, the CDR3 reads TGTGCCAGCAGTGCGTACCGCACAGATACGCAGTATTTT. Full variable domain (missing parts from reference TRBV7-2 and TRBJ2-3): GAGVSQSPSNKVTEKGKDVELRCDPISGHTALYWYRQSLGQGLEFLIYFQGNSAPDKSGLPSDRFSAERTGGSVSTLTIQRTQQEDSAVYLCASSAYRTDTQYFGPGTRLTVL.

The J gene is TRBJ1-3, the V gene TRBV7-9; D remains ambiguous. V lost 1 base to trimming and J lost 10 bases, with 5 bases between them. The CDR3 is made up of 11 amino acids. Per germline, CDR1 SEHNR and CDR2 FQNEAQ (reference sequence). In DNA, the CDR3 is TGTGCCAGCAGCTTAGGGTCTACCATATATTTT. It yields the protein CASSLGSTIYF.

The V call is TRBV9, the J call TRBJ2-1; 8 bases are shared with TRBD2. V lost 4 bases, J lost 0 bases, and 6 bases stayed unmatched. The germline V gene has CDR1 SGDLS and CDR2 YYNGEE. This CDR3 spans 16 amino acids. The CDR3 region has the DNA TGTGCCAGCAGCTCAACGGGGGGGAGCTCCTACAATGAGCAGTTCTTC. This codes for CASSSTGGSSYNEQFF.